The entry below gives a single TCR beta chain sequence along with its context. Every PCR received spiked-in synthetic TCR analog templates. Profiled with immunoSEQ multiplex PCR; TCRdb holds only in-frame clones, not every one. The repertoire consists of approximately 110,000 clones, with 70% to 85% occurring once and the leading ten covering around 2.4%. This entry comes from a study of PD-L1 blockade in urothelial cancer. Study in general: Patients started atezolizumab in the mid-2010s, 1,200 mg intravenously every 3 weeks. Male sex and bladder-origin urothelial cancer characterized most of the roughly 29 patients.

The TCR was taken from a man aged 50-60 years with urothelial cancer. The sample was PBMCs, taken around atezolizumab (anti-PD-L1) treatment.

The DNA of the CDR3 is TGTGCCAGCATTAAAACCGGGACAACGACCGAAGCTTTCTTT. Encoded protein: CASIKTGTTTEAFF. The rearrangement joins TRBV27 to TRBJ1-1; D might be TRBD1 (6 bases). This CDR3 is built from 14 residues. Trimming removed 7 bases from V and 8 bases from J, with 20 bases in between. CDR1 and CDR2 from the germline V gene are MNHEY and SMNVEV (reference sequence).